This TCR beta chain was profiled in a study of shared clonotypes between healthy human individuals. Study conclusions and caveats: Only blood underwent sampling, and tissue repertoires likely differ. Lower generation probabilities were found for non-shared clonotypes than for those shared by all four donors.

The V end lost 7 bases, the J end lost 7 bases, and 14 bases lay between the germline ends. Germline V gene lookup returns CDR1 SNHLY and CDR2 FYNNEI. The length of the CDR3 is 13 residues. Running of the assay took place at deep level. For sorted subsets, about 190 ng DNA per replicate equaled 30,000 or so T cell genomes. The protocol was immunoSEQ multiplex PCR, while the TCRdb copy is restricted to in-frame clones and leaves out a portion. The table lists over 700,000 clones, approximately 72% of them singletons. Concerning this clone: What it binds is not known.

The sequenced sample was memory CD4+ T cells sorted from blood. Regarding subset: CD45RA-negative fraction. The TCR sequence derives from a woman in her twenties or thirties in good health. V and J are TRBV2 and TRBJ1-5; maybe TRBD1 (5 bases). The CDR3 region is CASNGGSWQPQHF. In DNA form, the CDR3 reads TGTGCCAGCAACGGGGGGTCATGGCAGCCCCAGCATTTT.